The rows below give T cell receptor beta chains drawn from one sample of a study of regulatory and conventional T cells in RAG deficiency. Assay: immunoSEQ multiplex PCR; the TCRdb copy retains only in-frame clones and omits some. Among over 7,500 clones listed, 65% to 85% were seen once. The same data also went into a second study, on regulatory T cells.

The sequencing sample was made of CD8+ T cells sorted from blood. These receptors were collected from a human donor in good health. CDR3s include the opening cysteine and the closing phenylalanine or tryptophan. Each record gives: D gene, J gene, V gene, clone size, CDR3 DNA, CDR3 protein. D genes are given only for firm matches. Rows give clone size only sometimes, using once, few, many, or a class for an expanded clone.

NA,TRBJ2-1,TRBV19,NA,TGTGCCACCCTAGCTAGCTCCTACAATGAGCAGTTCTTC,CATLASSYNEQFF
NA,TRBJ2-5,TRBV7-6,NA,TGTGCCAGCAGCTATGCGGGGCTAGCTTCCCAGTACTTC,CASSYAGLASQYF
NA,TRBJ1-2,TRBV28,NA,TGTGCCAGCAGTTTGCGGTTGCGATATGGCTACACCTTC,CASSLRLRYGYTF
NA,TRBJ2-7,TRBV7-8,NA,TGTGCCAGCAGCTTAGATTACGCAGCCTACGAGCAGTACTTC,CASSLDYAAYEQYF
NA,TRBJ2-7,TRBV4-1,NA,TGCGCCAGCAGCCAAGAGTCCGAGGTGGGACCCTACGAGCAGTACTTC,CASSQESEVGPYEQYF
TRBD2,TRBJ2-3,TRBV13,NA,TGTGCCAGCAGCCCAACCTCTAGCGGGAGCCCTCACGGGGCAGATACGCAGTATTTT,CASSPTSSGSPHGADTQYF
NA,TRBJ2-7,TRBV10-1,NA,TGCGCCACGTCGAAAGGGTACGAGCAGTACTTC,CATSKGYEQYF
NA,TRBJ2-7,TRBV4-1,NA,TGCGCCAGCAGCCTCGTAAAGGGCGGGTTATACGAGCAGTACTTC,CASSLVKGGLYEQYF
NA,TRBJ2-2,TRBV6-5,NA,TGTGCCAGCAGACCCGACAGCTACACCGGGGAGCTGTTTTTT,CASRPDSYTGELFF
TRBD1,TRBJ2-7,TRBV7-9,few,TGTGCCAGCAGCTCGGACAGGGACGACTACGAGCAGTACTTC,CASSSDRDDYEQYF
NA,TRBJ2-7,TRBV27,once,TGTGCCAGCAGTTGGTACGGGTCCCTCTACGAGCAGTACTTC,CASSWYGSLYEQYF
NA,TRBJ1-1,TRBV12-5,NA,TGTGCTAGTGCCTTCCATGAAGCTTTCTTT,CASAFHEAFF
NA,TRBJ2-3,TRBV2,NA,TGTGCCAGCAGTCGGGACCGAAGCACAGATACGCAGTATTTT,CASSRDRSTDTQYF
TRBD1,TRBJ2-7,TRBV27,NA,TGTGCCAGCAGTTTCAGACAGGGGAGGTACTTCCACGAGCAGTACTTC,CASSFRQGRYFHEQYF
TRBD2,TRBJ2-1,TRBV7-2,NA,TGTGCCAGCAGCCCGGCCCCCTGGCGGGGGGACCTTTACAATGAGCAGTTCTTC,CASSPAPWRGDLYNEQFF
TRBD1,TRBJ2-7,TRBV4-1,NA,TGCGCCAGCAGCCAAGCCCCGGACAGGGCGTACGAGCAGTACTTC,CASSQAPDRAYEQYF
TRBD2,TRBJ2-7,TRBV5-5,NA,TGTGCCAGCAGCTTGAGGCTAGCGGGAGGGCCATACGAGCAGTACTTC,CASSLRLAGGPYEQYF
NA,TRBJ1-2,TRBV21-1,NA,TGTGCCAGCAGCACCGGGACAGGGGCCCACACCTTC,CASSTGTGAHTF
TRBD2,TRBJ2-1,TRBV6-6,once,TGTGCCATCAGTACCCCCGGGACTAGCGGGCAGTTTGAGCAGTTCTTC,CAISTPGTSGQFEQFF
NA,TRBJ2-3,TRBV27,NA,TGTGCCAGCAGTTATCAGGGCGGCACAGATACGCAGTATTTT,CASSYQGGTDTQYF
TRBD1,TRBJ1-1,TRBV10-2,NA,TGCGCCAGCAGCCTGGACAGGGCTGAAGCTTTCTTT,CASSLDRAEAFF
TRBD1,TRBJ1-2,TRBV7-3,few,TGTGCCAGCAGCTTGTTAGGGGGCAACTATGGCTACACCTTC,CASSLLGGNYGYTF
TRBD1,TRBJ2-2,TRBV4-2,medium-sized,TGTGCCAGCAGCCCGGTGACAGGGAGGAACACCGGGGAGCTGTTTTTT,CASSPVTGRNTGELFF
TRBD1,TRBJ2-3,TRBV18,NA,TGTGCCAGCTCGCCGCCAGACAGGGCCACTGGCACAGATACGCAGTATTTT,CASSPPDRATGTDTQYF
NA,TRBJ2-7,TRBV7-9,NA,TGTGCCAGCAGCTTAGGAGGACACGGATTGTACGAGCAGTACTTC,CASSLGGHGLYEQYF
NA,TRBJ2-1,TRBV7-6,few,TGTGCCAGCAGTAGCGGTTCTACGGGGTACAATGAGCAGTTCTTC,CASSSGSTGYNEQFF
NA,TRBJ2-1,TRBV4-1,NA,TGCGCCAGCAGCCAAGGGGACTTCGAAGGGAATGAGCAGTTCTTC,CASSQGDFEGNEQFF
NA,TRBJ2-7,TRBV27,NA,TGTGCCAGCTACAGCTACCAAAGCTCCTACGAGCAGTACTTC,CASYSYQSSYEQYF
TRBD1,TRBJ2-1,TRBV4-1,NA,TGCGCCAGCAGCCAAGTCGGGACAGGGGATGAGCAGTTCTTC,CASSQVGTGDEQFF
NA,TRBJ2-1,TRBV11-3,NA,TGTGCCAGCGATCTGCGTTCCTCCTACAATGAGCAGTTCTTC,CASDLRSSYNEQFF
NA,TRBJ2-7,TRBV28,NA,TGTGCCAGCAGTTTTACGGGGGGCTTGACCTACGAGCAGTACTTC,CASSFTGGLTYEQYF
NA,TRBJ2-7,TRBV4-1,NA,TGCGCCAGCAGCCCAAGTAGTTCGTCCGAGCAGTACTTC,CASSPSSSSEQYF
TRBD2,TRBJ2-7,TRBV9,NA,TGTGCCAGCAGCGTAGCCGGAGGGCTAGCGGCCTACGAGCAGTACTTC,CASSVAGGLAAYEQYF
NA,TRBJ1-3,TRBV30,NA,TGTGCCTGGGTCTCGGACACCATATATTTT,CAWVSDTIYF
TRBD2,TRBJ2-1,TRBV10-3,NA,TGTGCCATCAGTGAGTCGATCCTAGCGGGAAGCTATAATGAGCAGTTCTTC,CAISESILAGSYNEQFF
TRBD2,TRBJ2-1,TRBV7-9,NA,TGTGCCAGCAGCCCATCGCCGATGAGCGGGAGGGCCGTAAATGAGCAGTTCTTC,CASSPSPMSGRAVNEQFF
NA,TRBJ1-1,TRBV19,NA,TGTGCCACCGAGTTAGTAGTGGGAGCTGAAGCTTTCTTT,CATELVVGAEAFF
NA,TRBJ1-1,TRBV13,NA,TGTGCCAGCAGCGACGCCCAGGCGGCTGAAGCTTTCTTT,CASSDAQAAEAFF
NA,TRBJ2-3,TRBV4-1,NA,TGCGCCAGCAGCCCAAGAGCGGGCGAAGATACGCAGTATTTT,CASSPRAGEDTQYF
NA,TRBJ2-4,TRBV19,NA,TGTGCCAGTAGTACAGGGTACCTGGGTGGGAACATTCAGTACTTC,CASSTGYLGGNIQYF
NA,TRBJ1-1,TRBV4-2,NA,TGTGCCAGCAGCCAAGAGGCCGCGATTATGAACACTGAAGCTTTCTTT,CASSQEAAIMNTEAFF
NA,TRBJ1-1,TRBV12-5,NA,TGTGCTAGTGGTGTCGTTATTGGGAGAAACACTGAAGCTTTCTTT,CASGVVIGRNTEAFF
NA,TRBJ1-5,TRBV7-2,NA,TGTGCCAGCAGCCCCCTGGGGGGAAGGCATCAGCCCCAGCATTTT,CASSPLGGRHQPQHF
TRBD2,TRBJ2-1,TRBV9,medium-sized,TGTGCCAGCAGCGCCGGACTAGCGGGAGCCCAAAATGAGCAGTTCTTC,CASSAGLAGAQNEQFF
TRBD2,TRBJ2-2,TRBV27,once,TGTGCCAGCAGTTCGCGCCCTAGCGGGGGGGATAACGGGGAGCTGTTTTTT,CASSSRPSGGDNGELFF